Shown below are 4 T cell receptor beta chains from a single sample sequenced in a study of cytomegalovirus exposure and HLA in healthy donors. Sequencing used immunoSEQ multiplex PCR; TCRdb keeps in-frame clones, though not all of them. The sample records under 300,000 clones, 85% to 90% being singletons. The sample taken for sequencing was PBMCs. The receptors come from a woman aged 18-29 years in good health and CMV-seronegative.

In its sample, this clone was seen once. DNA for the CDR3: TGTGCCAGCAGTGAAGCCCTGGGGAGCCACGAAGCTTTCTTT. This sequence encodes CASSEALGSHEAFF. The genes are TRBV6-1 and TRBJ1-1; D gene unclear. Germline assignment: CDR1 MNHNS and CDR2 SASEGT. This CDR3 contains 14 residues. The V gene lost 0 bases and the J gene lost 8 bases, with 13 bases spanning the gap.

This chain links TRBV10-2 with TRBJ2-7; TRBD2 is a possible D gene (6 bases). CDR3 length: 14 amino acids. With 0 bases removed from V and 2 bases from J, the gap between germline ends came to 8 bases. Germline V gene lookup returns CDR1 WSHSY and CDR2 SAAADI. The CDR3 is CASSESSGAYEQYF. The CDR3, as DNA: TGCGCCAGCAGTGAGTCATCGGGAGCCTACGAGCAGTACTTC.

This clone appeared a single time. The chain employs TRBV6-6 and TRBJ1-6; D possibly corresponds to TRBD1 (5 bases). The germline V gene encodes CDR1 MNHNY and CDR2 SVGAGI (reference sequence). Trimming shortened V by 1 base and J by 7 bases, and 14 bases separated the two germline ends. This CDR3 region has 16 residues. CDR3 DNA sequence: TGTGCCAGCAGTTACTTTGGGGCAGGGTTCAATTCACCCCTCCACTTT. Amino acid sequence: CASSYFGAGFNSPLHF.

V and J are TRBV5-1 and TRBJ2-6; tentatively, D is TRBD1 (6 bases). V lost 0 bases and J lost 0, with 13 bases in between. The CDR3 totals 18 residues. CDR1 and CDR2 from the germline V gene are SGHRS and YFSETQ. The CDR3 loop is CASSLASGAYSGANVLTF. Written as DNA, the CDR3 is TGCGCCAGCAGCTTGGCCTCAGGGGCGTACTCTGGGGCCAACGTCCTGACTTTC.